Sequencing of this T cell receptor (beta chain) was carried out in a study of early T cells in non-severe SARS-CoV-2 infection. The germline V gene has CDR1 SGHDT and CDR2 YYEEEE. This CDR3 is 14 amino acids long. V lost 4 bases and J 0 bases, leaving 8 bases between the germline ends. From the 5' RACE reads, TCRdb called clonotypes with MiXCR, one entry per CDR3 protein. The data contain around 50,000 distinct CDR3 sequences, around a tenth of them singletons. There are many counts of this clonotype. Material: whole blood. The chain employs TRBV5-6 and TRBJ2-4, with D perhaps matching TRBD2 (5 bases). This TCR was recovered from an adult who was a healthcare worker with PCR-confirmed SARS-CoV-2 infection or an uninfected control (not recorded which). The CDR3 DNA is TGTGCCAGCAGCCCAGGACTAGCCAAAAACATTCAGTACTTC. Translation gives CASSPGLAKNIQYF.